One sample yielded the 9 T cell receptor beta chains listed below, sequenced in a study of T-cell reconstitution after alpha-beta-depleted transplantation in children. The TCRbeta library was prepared with unique molecular identifiers. TCRdb re-analysed the PCR reads in MiXCR, keeping a single row per CDR3 protein. The sample has about 270,000 distinct CDR3 sequences, over 8% seen once. Here the sequenced sample was PBMCs from the stem cell graft donor, taken from the stem cell graft. These receptors originate from a human donor who donated a stem cell graft to a child with SCID.

This clonotype was detected many times. This chain joins TRBV7-3 and TRBJ1-1, with 7 bases matching TRBD1. There are 17 residues in the CDR3. Per germline, CDR1 SGHTA and CDR2 FQGTGA. Trimming at V came to 1 base and at J to 5 bases, leaving 13 bases not matched to a gene. The CDR3 DNA is TGTGCCAGCAGCTTAAATTCGAGGGGGCTCATCGGTACTGAAGCTTTCTTT. Translating it yields CASSLNSRGLIGTEAFF.

The chain uses TRBV3-1 and TRBJ2-7; D gene uncertain. The CDR3 runs 12 residues. Germline V lookup: CDR1 LGHDT, CDR2 YNNKEL (reference sequence). The V and J ends lost 0 bases and 3 bases respectively, with 3 bases between them. The DNA of the CDR3 is TGTGCCAGCAGCCAAGAGAACTACGAGCAGTACTTC. Translation: CASSQENYEQYF.

This clonotype was seen only once. CDR3 sequence reads: CASSQDSRAAGWVTQYF. In DNA, the CDR3 is TGTGCCAGCAGCCAAGACTCGCGGGCCGCCGGTTGGGTGACCCAGTACTTC. This chain connects TRBV14 to TRBJ2-5, with a tentative D call TRBD2 (5 bases). The CDR3 contains 17 residues. Germline V gene lookup returns CDR1 SGHDN and CDR2 FVKESK. The V end was cut by 0 bases, the J end by 7 bases, with 21 bases between.

J is TRBJ1-2 and V is TRBV7-9, with D uncertain. Germline CDR1 SEHNR, CDR2 FQNEAQ (reference sequence). The length of the CDR3 is 12 residues. Trimming removed 5 bases from V and 9 bases from J, with 13 bases in between. CDR3 nucleotides: TGTGCCAGCAGCGCGGTTGCATACAGCTACACCTTC. Translating it yields CASSAVAYSYTF.

This clonotype occurred many times. The chain uses TRBV5-1 and TRBJ1-2; no reliable D call. Germline V gives CDR1 SGHRS, CDR2 YFSETQ. This CDR3 comprises 16 residues. Between the trimmed V and J ends, which lost 0 bases and 8 bases, there was a span of 20 bases. The CDR3 DNA is TGCGCCAGCAGCTTGGTGATGGGGAACGATCACGAGGGCTACACCTTC. It yields the protein CASSLVMGNDHEGYTF.

This clonotype has only a few counts. V is TRBV5-5 and J is TRBJ2-3; TRBD2 is a possible D gene (5 bases). The CDR3 is made up of 14 amino acids. V shed 3 bases and J shed 3 bases, with 11 bases lying between them. Germline CDR1 is SGHKS and CDR2 is YYEKEE (reference sequence). In DNA form, the CDR3 reads TGTGCCAGCAGCTGGAGAGGAGGTACAGATACGCAGTATTTT. This encodes CASSWRGGTDTQYF.

This clonotype was seen a few times. J is TRBJ2-1 and V is TRBV27; 10 bases map to TRBD2. Germline-derived CDR1 and CDR2 are MNHEY and SMNVEV (reference sequence). Trimming removed 5 bases from V and 7 bases from J; junction bases left unmatched: 5. The CDR3 runs 14 residues. The CDR3 here is CASSGSGGHNEQFF. Here the CDR3 DNA reads TGTGCCAGCAGTGGTAGCGGGGGGCATAATGAGCAGTTCTTC.

In this sample, this clonotype turned up many times. The rearrangement joins TRBV29-1 to TRBJ2-7; the D gene could be TRBD1 or TRBD2 (5 bases each). CDR3 length: 13 residues. The germline V and J ends were trimmed by 1 base and 4 bases, with 11 bases remaining between them. Germline lookup yields CDR1 SQVTM and CDR2 ANQGSEA. The CDR3 DNA reads TGCAGCGTTGAAGTGGGGCGCGGGTACGAGCAGTACTTC. Amino acids: CSVEVGRGYEQYF.

This clonotype was picked up many times. The chain is built from TRBV9 and TRBJ2-2; D gene ambiguous. Deletions cut 0 bases from V and 0 bases from J, with 15 bases between. Germline loops: CDR1 SGDLS, CDR2 YYNGEE. The CDR3 length is 18 residues. The DNA for the CDR3 is TGTGCCAGCAGCGTAGCTACCGGGCAGATTTCGAACACCGGGGAGCTGTTTTTT. This sequence encodes CASSVATGQISNTGELFF.